Shown below are 19 T cell receptor beta chains from a single sample sequenced in a study of blood T cells in healthy people across ages. For the second PCR, which ran for 7 to 11 cycles, a sample-barcoded 5' primer and a J-beta primer mix were used. TCRdb itself ran the 5' RACE reads through MiXCR, one entry per CDR3 protein. The table includes around 650,000 distinct CDR3 sequences, around 38% detected once. Sequencing used blood. These receptors were taken from an elderly man in good health.

The chain carries TRBV6-2 or TRBV6-3 and TRBJ2-3, with TRBD1 matching 9 bases. This CDR3 region has 15 residues. CDR1 is MNHEY, CDR2 SVGEGT, per germline. V was clipped by 1 base and J by 4 bases; unmatched bases: 3. CDR3 DNA: TGTGCCAGCAGTTACTGGGACAGGGTTTCAGATACGCAGTATTTT. Residues: CASSYWDRVSDTQYF.

This clonotype was recorded many times. The chain joins TRBV6-2 or TRBV6-3 to TRBJ2-7; unclear D gene. Germline V gives CDR1 MNHEY, CDR2 SVGEGT. V lost 6 bases and J lost 6, with 9 bases in between. CDR3 size: 11 residues. CDR3 region: CASSRRGEQYF. CDR3 bases: TGTGCCAGCAGCCGACGAGGCGAGCAGTACTTC.

The rearrangement uses TRBV20-1 and TRBJ1-2, with 7 bases identical to TRBD1. Trimming took 1 base from V and 6 from J; bases not matched to a gene: 5. Germline V gene data show CDR1 as DFQATT and CDR2 as SNEGSKA (reference sequence). The CDR3 covers 13 residues. Here the CDR3 DNA reads TGCAGTGCTAGAGGGGGGACAGAAAATGGCTACACCTTC. It codes for CSARGGTENGYTF.

This chain joins TRBV28 and TRBJ2-1; perhaps D is TRBD1 or TRBD2 (5 bases each). There are 16 residues in the CDR3. Germline CDR1 reads MDHEN; CDR2 reads SYDVKM. V lost 4 bases, J lost 7 bases, and 20 bases lay in between. CDR3 loop: CASSSSGTAIGNEQFF. The DNA of the CDR3 is TGTGCCAGCAGTTCGTCCGGGACGGCCATAGGAAATGAGCAGTTCTTC.

CDR3 sequence: CASSLRGLREAFF. For the CDR3, the DNA is TGTGCCAGCAGTTTAAGGGGGCTCCGTGAAGCTTTCTTT. The rearrangement joins TRBV12-3 or TRBV12-4 to TRBJ1-1, with 7 positions matching TRBD1. Losses at the gene ends were 2 bases for V and 7 bases for J; bases not matched to a gene: 4. The CDR3 length is 13 residues.

This clonotype turned up a few times. The rearrangement joins TRBV4-2 to TRBJ2-3, with a tentative D call TRBD2 (5 bases). Trimming took off 1 base at V and 2 bases at J, with 10 bases between the two ends. The CDR3 totals 15 residues. Per the germline V gene, CDR1 is LGHNA and CDR2 is YNFKEQ. CDR3 protein: CASSQAGLSTDTQYF. In DNA, the CDR3 is TGTGCCAGCAGCCAAGCTGGACTCTCCACAGATACGCAGTATTTT.

On this clonotype itself: Germline is not matched at one junction end, which may reflect a read error. The rearrangement joins TRBV3-1 to TRBJ2-5; possible D gene TRBD2, 5 bases. Germline assignment: CDR1 LGHDT and CDR2 YNNKEL (reference sequence). This CDR3 has 16 amino acids. CDR3 loop: CASSQDMSGMGETQYF. CDR3 coding DNA: TGTGCCAGCAGTCAAGATATGTCGGGGATGGGGGAGACCCAGTACTTC.

This chain uses TRBV4-3 with TRBJ1-4; 7 bases are a match to TRBD1. With 4 bases clipped from V and 1 base from J, the junction kept 3 bases outside the gene matches. The CDR3 totals 15 residues. Germline CDR1 and CDR2: LGHNA and YSLEER. The CDR3 sequence: CASSRGDRTNEKLFF. The CDR3 DNA follows: TGCGCCAGCAGCCGAGGGGACAGAACTAATGAAAAACTGTTTTTT.

V is TRBV21-1 and J is TRBJ2-1; TRBD2 was called by the table and not checked on the DNA. TRBV21-1 is marked as a pseudogene. The CDR3 spans 20 residues. CDR3 nucleotide sequence: TGTGCCAGCAGCATAGACGGGAGTTTACCCCGTGGTAACTCCTACAAGGAGCAGTTCTTC. It codes for CASSIDGSLPRGNSYKEQFF.

The gene calls are TRBV4-3 and TRBJ2-1; 9 bases map to TRBD2. This CDR3 has 15 residues. After removal of 4 bases from V and 7 bases from J, the junction contained 8 bases not matched to a gene. Germline V gene data show CDR1 as LGHNA and CDR2 as YSLEER. The CDR3 DNA reads TGCGCCAGCAGCCCCATAGCGGGGGCGGGAAATGAGCAGTTCTTC. It codes for CASSPIAGAGNEQFF.

This clonotype appeared a single time. The genes are TRBV5-1 and TRBJ1-1; D is perhaps TRBD1 (6 bases). Trimming removed 5 bases at V and 0 bases at J, with 14 bases between. CDR3 length equals 15 residues. Looked up from germline, CDR1 is SGHRS and CDR2 is YFSETQ. The CDR3 sequence: CASRPPGAMNTEAFF. As DNA, the CDR3 is TGCGCCAGCAGACCCCCGGGGGCCATGAACACTGAAGCTTTCTTT.

This clonotype came up a few times. This chain joins TRBV9 and TRBJ2-7; no clear D gene. V lost 0 bases to trimming and J lost 6 bases, with 10 bases between them. CDR3 size: 13 residues. The germline gives CDR1 SGDLS, CDR2 YYNGEE. The CDR3 here is CASSVANKAEQYF. The DNA for the CDR3 is TGTGCCAGCAGCGTAGCTAATAAGGCCGAGCAGTACTTC. The whole variable domain, remainder taken from reference TRBV9 and TRBJ2-7, is DSGVTQTPKHLITATGQRVTLRCSPRSGDLSVYWYQQSLDQGLQFLIQYYNGEERAKGNILERFSAQQFPDLHSELNLSSLELGDSALYFCASSVANKAEQYFGPGTRLTVT.

The chain recombines TRBV7-2 with TRBJ2-7, with 10 nucleotides matching TRBD2. This CDR3 spans 17 amino acids. Trimming cost V 5 bases and J 0 bases; bases outside gene matches: 10. Germline-derived CDR1 and CDR2 are SGHTA and FQGNSA. In DNA form, the CDR3 reads TGTGCCAGCAGCGGAACTAGCGGGAAGACCAACTCCTACGAGCAGTACTTC. This gives the protein CASSGTSGKTNSYEQYF. The full variable domain, completed using reference TRBV7-2 and TRBJ2-7, is GAGVSQSPSNKVTEKGKDVELRCDPISGHTALYWYRQSLGQGLEFLIYFQGNSAPDKSGLPSDRFSAERTGGSVSTLTIQRTQQEDSAVYLCASSGTSGKTNSYEQYFGPGTRLTVT.

This clonotype has ten or more counts. The chain is built from TRBV25-1 and TRBJ2-5; D perhaps matches TRBD1 (6 bases). V lost 3 bases and J lost 3, with 17 bases in between. This CDR3 is 16 amino acids long. The germline V gene has CDR1 MGHDK and CDR2 SYGVNS. CDR3 residues: CASSEERGYLEETQYF. The CDR3 DNA reads TGTGCCAGCAGTGAGGAAAGGGGGTACCTAGAAGAGACCCAGTACTTC. Filled out from reference TRBV25-1 and TRBJ2-5, the complete variable domain reads EADIYQTPRYLVIGTGKKITLECSQTMGHDKMYWYQQDPGMELHLIHYSYGVNSTEKGDLSSESTVSRIRTEHFPLTLESARPSHTSQYLCASSEERGYLEETQYFGPGTRLLVL.

The rearrangement joins TRBV4-2 to TRBJ2-3, with 7 nucleotides matching TRBD2. The ends lost 4 bases at V and 2 bases at J; junction bases unmatched: 12. The germline CDR1 and CDR2 sequences are LGHNA and YNFKEQ. This CDR3 has 17 residues. The CDR3 bases are TGTGCCAGCAGCCTCGCCGGTGGGGGGGGAGACACAGATACGCAGTATTTT. Encoded protein: CASSLAGGGGDTDTQYF.

This clonotype showed up just a few times. The chain has TRBV5-1 and TRBJ1-6; D gene ambiguous. Germline CDR1 is SGHRS and CDR2 is YFSETQ. CDR3 length equals 13 residues. Trimming removed 0 bases at V and 8 bases at J, with 6 bases between. For the CDR3, the DNA is TGCGCCAGCAGCTTGGATATTCATTCACCCCTCCACTTT. Translated: CASSLDIHSPLHF. Full variable domain (remainder filled in from reference TRBV5-1 and TRBJ1-6): KAGVTQTPRYLIKTRGQQVTLSCSPISGHRSVSWYQQTPGQGLQFLFEYFSETQRNKGNFPGRFSGRQFSNSRSEMNVSTLELGDSALYLCASSLDIHSPLHFGNGTRLTVT.

As for this clonotype: Germline and junction disagree at one end, which may indicate a read error. The chain uses TRBV25-1 and TRBJ1-2; D gene ambiguous. Germline CDR1 and CDR2: MGHDK and SYGVNS. The CDR3 is made up of 15 amino acids. This CDR3 reads CVSSFSPVANYGYTF. CDR3 nucleotide sequence: TGTGTCAGCAGTTTCTCTCCGGTCGCTAACTATGGCTACACCTTC.

This clonotype appeared many times. The CDR3 sequence: CASSQPSPVQYF. CDR3 bases: TGTGCCAGCAGCCAACCGTCCCCAGTTCAGTACTTC. V is TRBV4-2 and J is TRBJ2-4; no definite D call. V was clipped by 2 bases and J by 11 bases, with 10 bases between them. Germline V gives CDR1 LGHNA, CDR2 YNFKEQ. The CDR3 loop spans 12 amino acids.

The chain joins TRBV20-1 to TRBJ2-3; TRBD2 aligns across 11 bases. Germline CDR1 DFQATT, CDR2 SNEGSKA (reference sequence). CDR3 length: 16 residues. The ends lost 1 base at V and 2 bases at J; junction bases unmatched: 5. CDR3 nucleotides: TGCAGTGCTAGAGCGGCGACTAGCGGGACCACAGATACGCAGTATTTT. Its translation: CSARAATSGTTDTQYF.